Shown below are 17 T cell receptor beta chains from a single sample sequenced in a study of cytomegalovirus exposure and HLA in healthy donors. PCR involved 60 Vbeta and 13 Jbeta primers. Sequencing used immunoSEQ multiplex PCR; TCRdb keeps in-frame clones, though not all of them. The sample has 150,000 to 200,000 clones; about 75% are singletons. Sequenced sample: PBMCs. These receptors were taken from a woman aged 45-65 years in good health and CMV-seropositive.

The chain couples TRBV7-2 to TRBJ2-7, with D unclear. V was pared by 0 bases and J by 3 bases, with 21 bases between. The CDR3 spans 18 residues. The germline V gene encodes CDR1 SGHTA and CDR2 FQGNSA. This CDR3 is CASSLAGPLGTTVYEQYF. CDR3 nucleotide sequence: TGTGCCAGCAGCTTAGCGGGCCCCTTGGGTACGACCGTCTACGAGCAGTACTTC. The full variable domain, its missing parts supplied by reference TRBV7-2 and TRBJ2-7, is GAGVSQSPSNKVTEKGKDVELRCDPISGHTALYWYRQSLGQGLEFLIYFQGNSAPDKSGLPSDRFSAERTGGSVSTLTIQRTQQEDSAVYLCASSLAGPLGTTVYEQYFGPGTRLTVT.

In nucleotides, the CDR3 is TGTGCCAGTAGTATTGAGCAGGGGAACACTGAAGCTTTCTTT. This translates into CASSIEQGNTEAFF. V usage is TRBV19 and J usage is TRBJ1-1, with a tentative D call TRBD1 (5 bases). Germline CDR1 LNHDA, CDR2 SQIVND (reference sequence). This CDR3 comprises 14 residues. Trimming pared 3 bases from V and 1 base from J, leaving 9 bases between.

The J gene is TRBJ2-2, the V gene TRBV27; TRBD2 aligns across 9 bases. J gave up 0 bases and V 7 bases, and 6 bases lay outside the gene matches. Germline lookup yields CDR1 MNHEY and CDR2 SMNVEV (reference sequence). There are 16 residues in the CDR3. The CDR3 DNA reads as TGTGCCAGCACAGCTCGCGGGGGGGCGAACACCGGGGAGCTGTTTTTT. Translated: CASTARGGANTGELFF.

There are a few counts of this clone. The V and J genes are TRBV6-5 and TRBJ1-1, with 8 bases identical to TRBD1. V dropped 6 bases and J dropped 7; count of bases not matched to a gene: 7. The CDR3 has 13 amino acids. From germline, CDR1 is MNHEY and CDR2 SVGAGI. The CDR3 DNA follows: TGTGCCAGCAGCAGACAGGGGAGTAATGAAGCTTTCTTT. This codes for CASSRQGSNEAFF.

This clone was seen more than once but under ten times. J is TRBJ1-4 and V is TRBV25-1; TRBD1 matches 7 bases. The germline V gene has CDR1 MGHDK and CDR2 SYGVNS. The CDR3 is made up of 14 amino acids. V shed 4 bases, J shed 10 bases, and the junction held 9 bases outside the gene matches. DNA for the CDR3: TGTGCCAGCAGTGGGCAGGGGGAGTTTGGAAAACTGTTTTTT. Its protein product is CASSGQGEFGKLFF.

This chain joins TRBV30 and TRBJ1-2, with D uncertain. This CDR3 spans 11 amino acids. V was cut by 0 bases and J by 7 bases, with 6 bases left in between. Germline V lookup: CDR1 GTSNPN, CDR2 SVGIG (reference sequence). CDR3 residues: CAWSVHIGYTF. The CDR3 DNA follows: TGTGCCTGGAGTGTACATATTGGCTACACCTTC. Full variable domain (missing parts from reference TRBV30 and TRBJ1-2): SQTIHQWPATLVQPVGSPLSLECTVEGTSNPNLYWYRQAAGRGLQLLFYSVGIGQISSEVPQNLSASRPQDRQFILSSKKLLLSDSGFYLCAWSVHIGYTFGSGTRLTVV.

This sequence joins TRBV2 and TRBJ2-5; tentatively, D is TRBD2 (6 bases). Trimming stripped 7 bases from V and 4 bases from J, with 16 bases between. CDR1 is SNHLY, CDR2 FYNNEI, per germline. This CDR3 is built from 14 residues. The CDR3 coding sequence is TGTGCCAGCAATTTATGGCAGGGAGGAGAGACCCAGTACTTC. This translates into CASNLWQGGETQYF.

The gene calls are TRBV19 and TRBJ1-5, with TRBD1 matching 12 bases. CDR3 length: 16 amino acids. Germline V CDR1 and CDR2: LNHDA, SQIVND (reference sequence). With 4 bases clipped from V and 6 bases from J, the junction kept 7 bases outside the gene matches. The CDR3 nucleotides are TGTGCCAGTAGTACTACCGGGACAGGGGGCGTTCAGCCCCAGCATTTT. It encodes CASSTTGTGGVQPQHF.

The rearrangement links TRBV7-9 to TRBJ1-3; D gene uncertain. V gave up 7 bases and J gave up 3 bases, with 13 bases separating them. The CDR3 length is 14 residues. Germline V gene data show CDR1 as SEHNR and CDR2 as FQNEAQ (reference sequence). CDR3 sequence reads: CASILLTGGNTIYF. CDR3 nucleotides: TGTGCCAGCATCCTACTAACGGGTGGAAACACCATATATTTT.

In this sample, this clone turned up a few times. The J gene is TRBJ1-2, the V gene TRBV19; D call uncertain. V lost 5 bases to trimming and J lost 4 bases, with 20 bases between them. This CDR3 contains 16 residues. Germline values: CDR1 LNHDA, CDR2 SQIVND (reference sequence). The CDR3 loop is CASSSIIGRLGYGYTF. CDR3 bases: TGTGCCAGTAGTTCAATAATTGGCAGGCTTGGCTATGGCTACACCTTC.

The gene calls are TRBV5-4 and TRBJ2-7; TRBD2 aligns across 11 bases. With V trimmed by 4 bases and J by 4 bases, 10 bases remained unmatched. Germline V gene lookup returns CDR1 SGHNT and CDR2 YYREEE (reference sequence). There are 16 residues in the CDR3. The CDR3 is CASSPGGLADPYEQYF. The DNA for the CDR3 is TGTGCCAGCAGCCCGGGGGGACTAGCGGATCCTTACGAGCAGTACTTC.

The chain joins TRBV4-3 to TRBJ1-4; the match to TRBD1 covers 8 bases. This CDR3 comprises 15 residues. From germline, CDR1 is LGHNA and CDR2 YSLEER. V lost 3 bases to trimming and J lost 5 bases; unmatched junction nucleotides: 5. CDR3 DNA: TGCGCCAGCAGCCATGGACAGGGAAGCAATGAAAAACTGTTTTTT. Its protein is CASSHGQGSNEKLFF.

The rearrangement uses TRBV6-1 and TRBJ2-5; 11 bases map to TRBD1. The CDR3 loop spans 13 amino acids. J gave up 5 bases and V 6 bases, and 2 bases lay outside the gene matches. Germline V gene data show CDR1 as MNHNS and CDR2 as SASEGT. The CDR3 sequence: CASRDRGPETQYF. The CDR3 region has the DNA TGTGCCAGCAGGGACAGGGGGCCTGAGACCCAGTACTTC.

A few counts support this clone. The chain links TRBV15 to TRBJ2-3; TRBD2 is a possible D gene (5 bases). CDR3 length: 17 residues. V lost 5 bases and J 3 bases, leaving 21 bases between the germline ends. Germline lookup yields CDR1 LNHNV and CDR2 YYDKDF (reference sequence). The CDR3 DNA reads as TGTGCCACCAGCCAAAAACGGAGGACCACGGGGACAGATACGCAGTATTTT. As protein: CATSQKRRTTGTDTQYF.

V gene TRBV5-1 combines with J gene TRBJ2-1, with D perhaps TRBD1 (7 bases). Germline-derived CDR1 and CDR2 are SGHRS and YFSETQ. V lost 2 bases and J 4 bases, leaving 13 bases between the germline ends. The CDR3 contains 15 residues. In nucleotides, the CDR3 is TGCGCCAGCAGCTTAGGAGGGGGCGGGTACAATGAGCAGTTCTTC. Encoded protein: CASSLGGGGYNEQFF. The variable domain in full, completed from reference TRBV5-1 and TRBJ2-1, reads KAGVTQTPRYLIKTRGQQVTLSCSPISGHRSVSWYQQTPGQGLQFLFEYFSETQRNKGNFPGRFSGRQFSNSRSEMNVSTLELGDSALYLCASSLGGGGYNEQFFGPGTRLTVL.

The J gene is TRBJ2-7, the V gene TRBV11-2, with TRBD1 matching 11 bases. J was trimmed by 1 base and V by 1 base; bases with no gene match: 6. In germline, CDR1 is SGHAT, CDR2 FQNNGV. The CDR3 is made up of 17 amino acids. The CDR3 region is CASSLVSGQGVSYEQYF. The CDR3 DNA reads TGTGCCAGCAGCTTAGTATCGGGACAGGGGGTTTCCTACGAGCAGTACTTC.

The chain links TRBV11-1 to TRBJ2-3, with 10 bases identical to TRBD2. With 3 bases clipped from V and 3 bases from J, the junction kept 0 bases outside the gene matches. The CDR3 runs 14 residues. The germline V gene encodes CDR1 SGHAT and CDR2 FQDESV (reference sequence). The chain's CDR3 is CASSFSGRTDTQYF. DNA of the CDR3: TGTGCCAGCAGCTTTAGCGGGAGGACAGATACGCAGTATTTT.